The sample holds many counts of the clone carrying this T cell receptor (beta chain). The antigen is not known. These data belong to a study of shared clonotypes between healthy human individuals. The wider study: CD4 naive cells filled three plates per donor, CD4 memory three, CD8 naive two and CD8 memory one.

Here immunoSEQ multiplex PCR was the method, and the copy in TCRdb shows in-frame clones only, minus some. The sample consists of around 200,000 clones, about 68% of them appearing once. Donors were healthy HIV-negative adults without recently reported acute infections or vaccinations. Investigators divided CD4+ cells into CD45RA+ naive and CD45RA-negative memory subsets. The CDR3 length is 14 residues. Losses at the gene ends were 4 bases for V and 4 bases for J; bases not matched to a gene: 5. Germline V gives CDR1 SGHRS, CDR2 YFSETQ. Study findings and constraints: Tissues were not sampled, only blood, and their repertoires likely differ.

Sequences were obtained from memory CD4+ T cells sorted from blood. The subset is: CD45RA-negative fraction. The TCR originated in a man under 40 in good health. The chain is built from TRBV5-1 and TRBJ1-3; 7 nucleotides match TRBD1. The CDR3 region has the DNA TGCGCCAGCAGCCTACAGGGGTTCGGAAACACCATATATTTT. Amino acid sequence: CASSLQGFGNTIYF. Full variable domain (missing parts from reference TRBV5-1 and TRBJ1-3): KAGVTQTPRYLIKTRGQQVTLSCSPISGHRSVSWYQQTPGQGLQFLFEYFSETQRNKGNFPGRFSGRQFSNSRSEMNVSTLELGDSALYLCASSLQGFGNTIYFGEGSWLTVV.